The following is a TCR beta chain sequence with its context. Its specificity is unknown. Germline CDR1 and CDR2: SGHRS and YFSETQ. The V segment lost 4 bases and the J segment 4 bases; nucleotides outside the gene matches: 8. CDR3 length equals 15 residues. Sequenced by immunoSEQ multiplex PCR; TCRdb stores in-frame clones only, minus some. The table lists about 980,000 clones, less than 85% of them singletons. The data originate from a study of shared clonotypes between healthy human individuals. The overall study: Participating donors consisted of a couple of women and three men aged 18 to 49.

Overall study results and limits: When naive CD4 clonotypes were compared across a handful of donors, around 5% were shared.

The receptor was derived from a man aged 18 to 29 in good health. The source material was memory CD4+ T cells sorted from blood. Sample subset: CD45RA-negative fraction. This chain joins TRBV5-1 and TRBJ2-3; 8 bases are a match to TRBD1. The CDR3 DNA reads TGCGCCAGCAGCACCGGGACAGGCCGACCAGATACGCAGTATTTT. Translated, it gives CASSTGTGRPDTQYF.